This record looks at one T cell receptor (beta chain) sequence and its context. The data originate from a study of shared T cell receptors in the human thymus. V was clipped by 6 bases and J by 4 bases, with 13 bases between them. The CDR3 totals 13 residues. Germline values: CDR1 MDHEN, CDR2 SYDVKM. Only in-frame clones appear in the TCRdb table, and some are missing; sequencing was by immunoSEQ multiplex PCR. The sample holds approximately 400,000 clones, roughly 94% seen once. V usage is TRBV28 and J usage is TRBJ2-7; TRBD1 is a possible D gene (5 bases). The sequencing sample was made of thymocytes. The TCR originated in a human donor. The DNA of the CDR3 is TGTGCCAGCAGGATCCAGGGCGCGTACGAGCAGTACTTC. Translated, it gives CASRIQGAYEQYF.